The rows below give T cell receptor beta chains drawn from one sample of a study of CD8 T cells in Susac syndrome. TCRdb redid the calling of the immunoSEQ multiplex PCR reads with MiXCR, one entry per CDR3 protein. The sample records about 300,000 distinct CDR3 sequences, 70% to 90% being singletons. The sequenced sample was CD8+ T cells from PBMCs. All receptors derive from a human donor with multiple sclerosis. The CDR3 runs from the conserved cysteine through the conserved F or W. Fields, in order: clone size, V gene, J gene, D gene, CDR3 protein. A D gene is named only where the DNA matches it firmly. Only part of the rows carry a size: once, few, many, or a class if the clone is expanded.

.,TRBV29-1,TRBJ1-1,.,CSGGVRAEAFF
.,TRBV12-5,TRBJ2-5,.,CASGTQETQYF
.,TRBV7-3,TRBJ2-3,TRBD2,CASSPSSGGAHTQYF
.,TRBV14,TRBJ1-1,.,CASRLGDTGPEAFF
.,TRBV29-1,TRBJ1-2,TRBD1,CSVKGQGRYGYTF
few,TRBV28,TRBJ2-7,TRBD1,CASSLDRGLSYEQYF
.,TRBV28,TRBJ2-1,TRBD2,CASSLGGLATHRLPSYNEQFF
.,TRBV27,TRBJ1-1,TRBD1,CASTGLPGQGTAEAFF
few,TRBV6-2/TRBV6-3,TRBJ1-5,.,CASGVGGNQPQHF
.,TRBV27,TRBJ2-1,TRBD2,CASSFGTSGNNEQFF
.,TRBV1,TRBJ1-1,.,CTSSRPTGKAFF
.,TRBV20-1,TRBJ2-3,.,CSARREELLDTQYF
.,TRBV29-1,TRBJ2-7,TRBD1,CSGWDRPYEQYF
.,TRBV12-3/TRBV12-4,TRBJ2-5,TRBD1,CASSLVTGGLGETQYF
.,TRBV28,TRBJ2-7,TRBD1,CASSPPTGTPYEQYF
.,TRBV7-8,TRBJ2-1,TRBD1,CASSLAPSTGGEQFF
once,TRBV12-3/TRBV12-4,TRBJ1-2,.,CASSLGGVAGYTF
.,TRBV4-3,TRBJ2-7,.,CASRWAKGTGEQYF
.,TRBV5-4,TRBJ2-5,TRBD1,CASSSPGQEETQYF
.,TRBV2,TRBJ1-2,TRBD1,CASSDGGTVYGYTF
.,TRBV30,TRBJ2-1,.,CAWRVLKHYNEQFF
.,TRBV20-1,TRBJ2-1,TRBD2,CSAITGTSGNLDEQFF
.,TRBV27,TRBJ2-2,TRBD2,CASSKGHGTSGSSVTGELFF
.,TRBV12-3/TRBV12-4,TRBJ1-4,.,CASSYTTETLRATNEKLFF
.,TRBV6-2/TRBV6-3,TRBJ2-7,.,CASSYSMMGPSYEQYF
.,TRBV7-9,TRBJ1-1,TRBD1,CASSLGQGEDTEAFF
.,TRBV6-5,TRBJ2-7,TRBD1,CASSWGQGFNEQYF
once,TRBV5-8,TRBJ1-2,TRBD1,CASSSSWTGKGDYGYTF
.,TRBV30,TRBJ2-7,TRBD2,CAWGTSGAYEQYF
few,TRBV4-3,TRBJ2-5,.,CASSQDPGAETQYF
.,TRBV19,TRBJ2-1,.,CASSMGLTYNEQFF
.,TRBV12-3/TRBV12-4,TRBJ2-4,TRBD1,CASSLGTGLNIQYF
.,TRBV4-3,TRBJ2-7,.,CASSQGVTKTYEQYF
.,TRBV29-1,TRBJ1-1,.,CSARKGDVTEAFF
.,TRBV5-4,TRBJ2-2,.,CASKWGTGELFF
.,TRBV27,TRBJ1-5,TRBD1,CASSPGTGTYSNQPQHF
.,TRBV5-1,TRBJ1-2,.,CASSLPGTAYGYTF
.,TRBV6-2/TRBV6-3,TRBJ2-1,.,CASSYEYNEQFF
.,TRBV27,TRBJ1-1,.,CASSLARRPATEAFF
.,TRBV27,TRBJ1-2,.,CASSLSGGWGYGYTF
.,TRBV25-1,TRBJ2-5,TRBD1,CASSLGTGGPQETQYF
.,TRBV29-1,TRBJ2-2,.,CSVGGAGELFF
.,TRBV29-1,TRBJ2-1,TRBD2,CSAAPSGNYNEQFF
.,TRBV29-1,TRBJ1-1,TRBD1,CSVEGQGEKNTEAFF
.,TRBV4-3,TRBJ1-2,TRBD1,CASSPGTGQYGYTF
once,TRBV9,TRBJ1-2,TRBD1,CASSVVGTGALANYGYTF
.,TRBV27,TRBJ2-3,TRBD2,CASAQSGTSRQYF
.,TRBV12-3/TRBV12-4,TRBJ2-1,TRBD2,CASSRGLAGRLPYNEQFF
.,TRBV20-1,TRBJ2-7,.,CSAKSRDRAYEQYF
.,TRBV30,TRBJ1-5,.,CAWSVKGGGQPQHF
.,TRBV7-6,TRBJ2-3,TRBD2,CASSPDNPGTSGDRDTQYF
once,TRBV9,TRBJ2-1,TRBD2,CASSAGLAGAQSSYNEQFF
few,TRBV27,TRBJ2-7,.,CASSLIGGEQYF
.,TRBV6-1,TRBJ1-3,.,CASSEFRTSGNTIYF